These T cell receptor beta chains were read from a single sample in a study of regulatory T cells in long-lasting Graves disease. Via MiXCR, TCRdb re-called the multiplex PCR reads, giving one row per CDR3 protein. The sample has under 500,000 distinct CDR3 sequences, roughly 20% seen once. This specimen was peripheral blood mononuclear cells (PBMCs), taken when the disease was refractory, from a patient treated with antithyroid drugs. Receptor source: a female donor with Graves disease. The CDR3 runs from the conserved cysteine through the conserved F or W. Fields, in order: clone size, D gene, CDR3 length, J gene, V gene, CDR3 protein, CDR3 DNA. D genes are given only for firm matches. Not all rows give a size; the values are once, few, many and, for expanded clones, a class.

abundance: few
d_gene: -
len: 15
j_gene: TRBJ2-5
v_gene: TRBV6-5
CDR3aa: CASSYRGAAQETQYF
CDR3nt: TGTGCCAGCAGTTACAGGGGGGCAGCCCAAGAGACCCAGTACTTC

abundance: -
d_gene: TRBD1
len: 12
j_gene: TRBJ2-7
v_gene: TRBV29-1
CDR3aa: CSVLDRSYEQYF
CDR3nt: TGCAGCGTTTTGGACAGGTCCTACGAGCAGTACTTC

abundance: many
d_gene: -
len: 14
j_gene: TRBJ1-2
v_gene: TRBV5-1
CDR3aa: CASSLGTTGYGYTF
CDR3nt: TGCGCCAGCAGCCTAGGGACCACCGGCTATGGCTACACCTTC

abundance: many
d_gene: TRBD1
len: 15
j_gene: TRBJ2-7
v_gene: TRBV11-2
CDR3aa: CASRRLGQGAIEQYF
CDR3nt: TGTGCCAGCAGGCGGTTGGGACAGGGAGCGATCGAGCAGTACTTC

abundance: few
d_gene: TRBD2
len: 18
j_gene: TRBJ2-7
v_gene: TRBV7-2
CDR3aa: CASSLVPSGFKSSYEQYF
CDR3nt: TGTGCCAGCAGCTTAGTTCCTAGCGGGTTCAAAAGCTCCTACGAGCAGTACTTC

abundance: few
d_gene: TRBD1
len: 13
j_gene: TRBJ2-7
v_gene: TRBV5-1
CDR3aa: CASSFNRGTEQYF
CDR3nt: TGCGCCAGCAGCTTTAACAGGGGTACCGAGCAGTACTTC

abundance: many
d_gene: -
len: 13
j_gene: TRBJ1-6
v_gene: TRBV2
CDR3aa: CASNTGTNSPLHF
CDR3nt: TGTGCCAGCAATACGGGTACAAATTCACCCCTCCACTTT

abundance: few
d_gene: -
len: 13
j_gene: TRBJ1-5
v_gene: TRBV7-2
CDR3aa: CASSGANSEPQHF
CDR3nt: TGTGCCAGCAGCGGGGCTAATTCGGAGCCCCAGCATTTT

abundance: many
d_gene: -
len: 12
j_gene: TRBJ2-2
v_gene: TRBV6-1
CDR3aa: CASTTLGGELFF
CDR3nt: TGTGCCAGCACCACCCTGGGCGGGGAGCTGTTTTTT

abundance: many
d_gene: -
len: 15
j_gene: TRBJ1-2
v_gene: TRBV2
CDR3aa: CASSESRAEVRGYTF
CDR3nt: TGTGCCAGCAGTGAATCCAGGGCCGAGGTACGCGGCTACACCTTC

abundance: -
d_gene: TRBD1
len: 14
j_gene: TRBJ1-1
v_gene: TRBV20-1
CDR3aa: CSARGTGWWTEAFF
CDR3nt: TGCAGTGCTAGAGGGACAGGGTGGTGGACTGAAGCTTTCTTT

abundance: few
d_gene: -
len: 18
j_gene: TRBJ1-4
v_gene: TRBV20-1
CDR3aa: CSARDISGSFATNEKLFF
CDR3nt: TGCAGTGCTAGAGATATCTCCGGCAGTTTCGCAACTAATGAAAAACTGTTTTTT

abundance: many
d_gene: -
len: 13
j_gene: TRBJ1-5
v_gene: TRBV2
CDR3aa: CASRSISNQPQHF
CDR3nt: TGTGCCAGCAGATCTATAAGCAATCAGCCCCAGCATTTT

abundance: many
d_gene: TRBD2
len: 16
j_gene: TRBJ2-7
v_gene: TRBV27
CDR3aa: CASSLALAGGLHEQYF
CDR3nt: TGTGCCAGCAGTTTAGCACTAGCGGGAGGGCTCCACGAGCAGTACTTC

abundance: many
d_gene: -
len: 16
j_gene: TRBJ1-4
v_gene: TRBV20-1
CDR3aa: CSARAHFGATNEKLFF
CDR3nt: TGCAGTGCTAGAGCGCACTTCGGGGCAACTAATGAAAAACTGTTTTTT

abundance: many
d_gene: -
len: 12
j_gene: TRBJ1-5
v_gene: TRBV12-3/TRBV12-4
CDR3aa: CASSPGEQPQHF
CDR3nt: TGTGCCAGCAGCCCTGGGGAGCAGCCCCAGCATTTT

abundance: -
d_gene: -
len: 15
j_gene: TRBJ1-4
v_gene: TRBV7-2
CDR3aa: CASSLAFVIGEKLFF
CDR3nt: TGTGCCAGCAGCTTAGCCTTCGTAATAGGAGAAAAACTGTTTTTT

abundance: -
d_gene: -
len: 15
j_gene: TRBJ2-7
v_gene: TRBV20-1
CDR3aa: CSARDPVGRPYEQYF
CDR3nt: TGCAGTGCTAGAGACCCGGTAGGCAGACCCTACGAGCAGTACTTC

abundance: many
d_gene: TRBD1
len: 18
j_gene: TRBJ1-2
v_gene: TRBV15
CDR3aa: CATSRDRWSPTGEYGYTF
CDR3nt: TGTGCCACCAGCAGAGATAGGTGGTCCCCGACAGGGGAATATGGCTACACCTTC

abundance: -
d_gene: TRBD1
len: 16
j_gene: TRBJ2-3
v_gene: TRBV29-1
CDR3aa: CSVHGTGLPSTDTQYF
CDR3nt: TGCAGCGTTCACGGGACAGGCTTACCTAGCACAGATACGCAGTATTTT

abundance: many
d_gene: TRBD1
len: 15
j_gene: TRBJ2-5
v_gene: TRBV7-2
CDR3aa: CASSQIGQGGQTQYF
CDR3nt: TGTGCCAGCAGTCAGATAGGACAGGGGGGACAGACCCAGTACTTC

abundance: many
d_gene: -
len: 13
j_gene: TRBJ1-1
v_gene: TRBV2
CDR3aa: CASSEATDTEAFF
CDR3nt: TGTGCCAGCAGTGAAGCGACCGACACTGAAGCTTTCTTT

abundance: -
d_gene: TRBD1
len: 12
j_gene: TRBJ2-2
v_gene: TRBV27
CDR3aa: CASGTVTGELFF
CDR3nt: TGTGCCAGCGGGACAGTAACCGGGGAGCTGTTTTTT

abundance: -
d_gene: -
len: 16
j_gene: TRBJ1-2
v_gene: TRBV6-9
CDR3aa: CASSYLPGTSNYGYTF
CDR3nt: TGTGCCAGCAGTTACCTTCCCGGGACATCTAACTATGGCTACACCTTC

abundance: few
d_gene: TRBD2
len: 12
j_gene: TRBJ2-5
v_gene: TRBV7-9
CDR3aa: CASSASGTPQYF
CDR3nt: TGTGCCAGCAGCGCTAGCGGGACCCCCCAGTACTTC

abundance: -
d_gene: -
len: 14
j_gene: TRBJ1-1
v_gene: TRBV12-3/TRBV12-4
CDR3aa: CASSLAGLNTEALF
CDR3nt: TGTGCCAGCAGTTTAGCAGGGCTGAACACTGAAGCTCTCTTT

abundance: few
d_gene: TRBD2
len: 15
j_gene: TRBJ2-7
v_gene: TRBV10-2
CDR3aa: CASSVGLAGAHEQYF
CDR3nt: TGCGCCAGCAGTGTAGGACTAGCGGGAGCACACGAGCAGTACTTC

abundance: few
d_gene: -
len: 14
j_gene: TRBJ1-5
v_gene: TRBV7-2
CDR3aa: CASSLGAGAFPQHF
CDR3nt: TGTGCCAGCAGCTTAGGGGCCGGTGCTTTTCCCCAGCATTTT

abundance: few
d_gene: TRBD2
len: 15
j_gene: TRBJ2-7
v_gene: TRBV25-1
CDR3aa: CASSGGGVQSYEQYF
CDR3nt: TGTGCCAGCAGTGGCGGGGGTGTGCAGTCCTACGAGCAGTACTTC